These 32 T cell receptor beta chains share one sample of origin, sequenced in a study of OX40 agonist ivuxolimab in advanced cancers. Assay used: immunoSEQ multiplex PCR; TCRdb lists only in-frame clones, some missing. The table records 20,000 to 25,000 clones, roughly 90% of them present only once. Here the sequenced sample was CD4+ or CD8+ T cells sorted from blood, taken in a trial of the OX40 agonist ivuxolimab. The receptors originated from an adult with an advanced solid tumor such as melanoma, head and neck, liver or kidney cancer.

The CDR3 region is CSVEDRRDGYTF. CDR3 in DNA: TGCAGCGTTGAAGATCGGCGGGATGGCTACACCTTC. The gene calls are TRBV29-1 and TRBJ1-2; no clear D. V lost 0 bases, J lost 6 bases, and 8 bases lay in between. From germline, CDR1 is SQVTM and CDR2 ANQGSEA. The CDR3 is made up of 12 amino acids.

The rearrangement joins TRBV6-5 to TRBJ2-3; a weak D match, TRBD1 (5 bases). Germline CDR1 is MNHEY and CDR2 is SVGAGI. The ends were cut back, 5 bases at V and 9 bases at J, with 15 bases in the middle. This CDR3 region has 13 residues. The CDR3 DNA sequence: TGTGCCAGCAGTCCACGAGGAAGGGGAACGCAGTATTTT. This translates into CASSPRGRGTQYF.

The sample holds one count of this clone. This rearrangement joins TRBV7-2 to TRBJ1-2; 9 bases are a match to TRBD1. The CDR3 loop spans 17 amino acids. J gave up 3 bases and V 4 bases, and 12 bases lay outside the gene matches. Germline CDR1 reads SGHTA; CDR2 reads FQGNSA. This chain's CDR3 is CASSSTGTGRGDYGYTF. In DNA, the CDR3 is TGTGCCAGCAGCTCTACCGGGACAGGGAGGGGAGACTATGGCTACACCTTC. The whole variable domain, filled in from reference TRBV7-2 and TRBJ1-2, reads GAGVSQSPSNKVTEKGKDVELRCDPISGHTALYWYRQSLGQGLEFLIYFQGNSAPDKSGLPSDRFSAERTGGSVSTLTIQRTQQEDSAVYLCASSSTGTGRGDYGYTFGSGTRLTVV.

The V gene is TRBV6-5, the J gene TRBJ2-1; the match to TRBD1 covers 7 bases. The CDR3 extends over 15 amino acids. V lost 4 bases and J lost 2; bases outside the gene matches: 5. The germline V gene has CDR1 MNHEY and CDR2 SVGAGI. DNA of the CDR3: TGTGCCAGCAGTTCACAGGGGCGACCCTACAATGAGCAGTTCTTC. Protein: CASSSQGRPYNEQFF.

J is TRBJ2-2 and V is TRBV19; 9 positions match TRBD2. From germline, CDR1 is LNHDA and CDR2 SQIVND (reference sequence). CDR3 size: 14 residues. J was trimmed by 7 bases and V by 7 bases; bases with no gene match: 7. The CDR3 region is CASNAGGPGGELFF. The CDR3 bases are TGTGCCAGTAATGCGGGAGGGCCGGGCGGGGAGCTGTTTTTT.

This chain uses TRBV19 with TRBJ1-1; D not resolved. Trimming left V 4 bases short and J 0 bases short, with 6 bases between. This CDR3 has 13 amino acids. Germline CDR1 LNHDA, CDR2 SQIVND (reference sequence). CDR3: CASSNPMNTEAFF. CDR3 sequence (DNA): TGTGCCAGTAGTAACCCTATGAACACTGAAGCTTTCTTT.

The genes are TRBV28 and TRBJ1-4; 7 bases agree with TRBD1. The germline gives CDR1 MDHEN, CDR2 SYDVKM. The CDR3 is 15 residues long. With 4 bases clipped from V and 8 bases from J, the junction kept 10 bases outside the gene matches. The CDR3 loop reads CASSYGRGYDEKLFF. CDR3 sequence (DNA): TGTGCCAGCAGTTATGGCAGGGGGTATGACGAAAAACTGTTTTTT.

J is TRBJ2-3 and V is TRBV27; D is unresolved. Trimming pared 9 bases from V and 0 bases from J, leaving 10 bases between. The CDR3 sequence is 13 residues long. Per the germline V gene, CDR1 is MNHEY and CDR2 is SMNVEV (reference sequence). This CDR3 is CASGAISTDTQYF. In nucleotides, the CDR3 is TGTGCCAGTGGAGCGATTAGCACAGATACGCAGTATTTT.

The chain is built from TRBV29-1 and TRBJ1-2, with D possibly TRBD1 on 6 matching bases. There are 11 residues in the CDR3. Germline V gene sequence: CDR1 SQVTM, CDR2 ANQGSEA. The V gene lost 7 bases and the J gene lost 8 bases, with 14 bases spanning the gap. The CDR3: CSAGGLGGYTF. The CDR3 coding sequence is TGCAGCGCCGGGGGGCTCGGAGGCTACACCTTC.

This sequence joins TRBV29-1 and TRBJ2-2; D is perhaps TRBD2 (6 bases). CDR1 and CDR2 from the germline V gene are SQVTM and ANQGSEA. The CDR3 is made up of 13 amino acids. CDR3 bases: TGCACCGGGAGCGCCACTAACACCGGGGAGCTGTTTTTT. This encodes CTGSATNTGELFF.

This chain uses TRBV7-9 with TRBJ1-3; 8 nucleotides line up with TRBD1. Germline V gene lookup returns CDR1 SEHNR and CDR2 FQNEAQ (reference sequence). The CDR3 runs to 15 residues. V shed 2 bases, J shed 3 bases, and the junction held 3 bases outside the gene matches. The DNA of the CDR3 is TGTGCCAGCAGCTTACAGGGGGCTTATGGAAACACCATATATTTT. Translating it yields CASSLQGAYGNTIYF.

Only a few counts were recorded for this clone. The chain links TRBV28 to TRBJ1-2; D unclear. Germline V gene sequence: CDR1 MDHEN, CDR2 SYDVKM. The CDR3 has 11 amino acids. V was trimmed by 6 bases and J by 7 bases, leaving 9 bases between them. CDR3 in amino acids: CASSSDGGYTF. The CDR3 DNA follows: TGTGCCAGCAGCTCCGACGGTGGCTACACCTTC.

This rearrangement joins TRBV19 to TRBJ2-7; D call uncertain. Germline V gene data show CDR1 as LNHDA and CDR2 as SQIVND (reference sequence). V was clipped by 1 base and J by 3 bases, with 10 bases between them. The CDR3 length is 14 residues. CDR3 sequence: CASSIGGSYYEQYF. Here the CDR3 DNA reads TGTGCCAGTAGTATAGGGGGATCTTACTACGAGCAGTACTTC.

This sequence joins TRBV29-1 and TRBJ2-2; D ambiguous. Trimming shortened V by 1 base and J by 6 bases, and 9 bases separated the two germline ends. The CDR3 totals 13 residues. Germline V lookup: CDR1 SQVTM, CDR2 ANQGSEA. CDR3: CSVEGQKAGELFF. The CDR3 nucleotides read TGCAGCGTTGAAGGCCAAAAGGCCGGGGAGCTGTTTTTT.

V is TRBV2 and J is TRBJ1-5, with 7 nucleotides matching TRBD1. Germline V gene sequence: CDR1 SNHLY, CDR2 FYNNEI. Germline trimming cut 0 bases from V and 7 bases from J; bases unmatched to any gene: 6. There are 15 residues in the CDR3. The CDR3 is CASSEALRGRQPQHF. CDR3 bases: TGTGCCAGCAGTGAAGCGCTTAGGGGGCGACAGCCCCAGCATTTT.

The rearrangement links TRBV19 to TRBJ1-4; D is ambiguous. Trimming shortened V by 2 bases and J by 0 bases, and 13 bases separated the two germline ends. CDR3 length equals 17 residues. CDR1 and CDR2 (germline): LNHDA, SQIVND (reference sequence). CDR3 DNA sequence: TGTGCCAGTAGTATACCGCGGGGTAGTGCAACTAATGAAAAACTGTTTTTT. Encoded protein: CASSIPRGSATNEKLFF.

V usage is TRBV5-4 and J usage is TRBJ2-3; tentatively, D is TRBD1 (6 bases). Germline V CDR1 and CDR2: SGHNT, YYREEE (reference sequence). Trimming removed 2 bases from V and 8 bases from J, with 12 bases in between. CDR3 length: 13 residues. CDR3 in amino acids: CASSLQGEGTQYF. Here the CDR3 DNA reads TGTGCCAGCAGCTTACAGGGAGAGGGTACGCAGTATTTT. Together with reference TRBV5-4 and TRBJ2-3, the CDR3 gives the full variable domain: ETGVTQSPTHLIKTRGQQVTLRCSSQSGHNTVSWYQQALGQGPQFIFQYYREEENGRGNFPPRFSGLQFPNYSSELNVNALELDDSALYLCASSLQGEGTQYFGPGTRLTVL.

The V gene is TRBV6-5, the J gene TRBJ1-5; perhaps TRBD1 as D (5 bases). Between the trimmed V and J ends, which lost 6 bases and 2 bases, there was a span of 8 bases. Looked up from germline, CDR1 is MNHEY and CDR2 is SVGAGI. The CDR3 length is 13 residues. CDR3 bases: TGTGCCAGCAGCAGGGAAGGCAATCAGCCCCAGCATTTT. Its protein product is CASSREGNQPQHF.

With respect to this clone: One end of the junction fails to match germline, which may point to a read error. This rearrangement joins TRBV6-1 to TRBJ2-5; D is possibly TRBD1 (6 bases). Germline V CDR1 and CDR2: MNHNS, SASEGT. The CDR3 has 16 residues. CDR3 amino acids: CASREGGGRAGETQYF. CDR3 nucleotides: TGTGCCAGCAGGGAAGGGGGTGGCAGGGCCGGGGAGACCCAGTACTTC.

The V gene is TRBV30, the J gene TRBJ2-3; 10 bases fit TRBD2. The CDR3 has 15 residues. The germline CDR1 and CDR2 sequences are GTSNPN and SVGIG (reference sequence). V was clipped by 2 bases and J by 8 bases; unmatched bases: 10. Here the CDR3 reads CAWSWSGGVPGTQYF. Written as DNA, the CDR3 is TGTGCCTGGAGTTGGAGCGGGGGGGTTCCAGGTACGCAGTATTTT.

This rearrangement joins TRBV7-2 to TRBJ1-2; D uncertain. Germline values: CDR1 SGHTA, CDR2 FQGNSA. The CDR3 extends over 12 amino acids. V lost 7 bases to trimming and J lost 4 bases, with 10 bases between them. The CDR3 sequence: CASNKQSYGYTF. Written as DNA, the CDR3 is TGTGCCAGCAACAAACAGAGCTATGGCTACACCTTC.

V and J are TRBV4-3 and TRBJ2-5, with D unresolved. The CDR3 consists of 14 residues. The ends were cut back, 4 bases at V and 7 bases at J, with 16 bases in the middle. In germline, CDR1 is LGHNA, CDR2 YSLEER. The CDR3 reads CASSPSAGIGTQYF. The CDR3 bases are TGCGCCAGCAGCCCAAGCGCCGGCATCGGGACCCAGTACTTC.

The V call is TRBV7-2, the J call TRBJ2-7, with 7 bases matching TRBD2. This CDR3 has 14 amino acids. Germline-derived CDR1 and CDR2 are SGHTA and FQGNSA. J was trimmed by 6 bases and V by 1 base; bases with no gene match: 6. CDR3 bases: TGTGCCAGCAGCTTAGGAGCGGGAATGGGCGAGCAGTACTTC. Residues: CASSLGAGMGEQYF.

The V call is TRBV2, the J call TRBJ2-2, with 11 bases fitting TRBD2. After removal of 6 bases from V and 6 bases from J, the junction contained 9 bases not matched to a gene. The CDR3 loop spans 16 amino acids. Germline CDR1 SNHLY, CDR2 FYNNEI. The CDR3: CASSLGLAARAGELFF. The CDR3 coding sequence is TGTGCCAGCAGCTTGGGACTAGCGGCCCGGGCCGGGGAGCTGTTTTTT.

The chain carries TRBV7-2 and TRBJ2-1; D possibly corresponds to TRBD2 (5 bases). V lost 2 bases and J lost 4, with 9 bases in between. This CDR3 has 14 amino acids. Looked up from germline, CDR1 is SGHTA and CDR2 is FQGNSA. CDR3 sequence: CASSLIRGYNEQFF. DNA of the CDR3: TGTGCCAGCAGCTTAATTCGGGGATACAATGAGCAGTTCTTC.

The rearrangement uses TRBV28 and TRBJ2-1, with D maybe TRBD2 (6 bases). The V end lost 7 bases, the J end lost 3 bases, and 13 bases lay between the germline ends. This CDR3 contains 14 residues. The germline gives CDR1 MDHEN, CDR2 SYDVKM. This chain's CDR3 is CASTAGRFYNEQFF. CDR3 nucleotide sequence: TGTGCCAGCACGGCGGGGCGGTTCTACAATGAGCAGTTCTTC.

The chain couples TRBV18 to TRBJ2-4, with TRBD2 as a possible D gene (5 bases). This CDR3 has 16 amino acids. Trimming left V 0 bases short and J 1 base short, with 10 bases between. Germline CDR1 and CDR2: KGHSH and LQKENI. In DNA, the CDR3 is TGTGCCAGCTCACCACCCCGGACTGGGGCCAAAAACATTCAGTACTTC. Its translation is CASSPPRTGAKNIQYF.

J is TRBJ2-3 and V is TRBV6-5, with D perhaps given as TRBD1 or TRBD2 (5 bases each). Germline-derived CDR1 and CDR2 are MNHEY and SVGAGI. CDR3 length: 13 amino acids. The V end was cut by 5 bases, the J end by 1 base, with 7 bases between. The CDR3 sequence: CASSRGGTDTQYF. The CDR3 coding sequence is TGTGCCAGCAGTCGAGGGGGCACAGATACGCAGTATTTT.

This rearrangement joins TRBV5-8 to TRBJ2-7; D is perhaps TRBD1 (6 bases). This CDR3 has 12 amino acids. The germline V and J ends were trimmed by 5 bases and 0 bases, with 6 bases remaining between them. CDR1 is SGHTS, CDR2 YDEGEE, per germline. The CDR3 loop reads CASRDSSYEQYF. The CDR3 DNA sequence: TGTGCCAGCAGGGACAGCTCCTACGAGCAGTACTTC.

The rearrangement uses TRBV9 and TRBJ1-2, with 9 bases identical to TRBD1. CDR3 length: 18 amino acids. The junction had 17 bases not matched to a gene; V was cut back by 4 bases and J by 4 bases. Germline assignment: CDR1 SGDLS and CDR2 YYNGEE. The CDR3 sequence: CASSPGTGFTSRGYGYTF. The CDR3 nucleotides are TGTGCCAGCAGCCCCGGGACAGGGTTTACATCCAGGGGCTATGGCTACACCTTC.

CDR3 coding DNA: TGCAGCGTCAACAGGGATTACAATGAGCAGTTCTTC. Protein product: CSVNRDYNEQFF. This chain connects TRBV29-1 to TRBJ2-1; weak D call: TRBD1 (6 bases). Germline assignment: CDR1 SQVTM and CDR2 ANQGSEA. The CDR3 length is 12 residues. V was clipped by 6 bases and J by 4 bases, with 10 bases between them.

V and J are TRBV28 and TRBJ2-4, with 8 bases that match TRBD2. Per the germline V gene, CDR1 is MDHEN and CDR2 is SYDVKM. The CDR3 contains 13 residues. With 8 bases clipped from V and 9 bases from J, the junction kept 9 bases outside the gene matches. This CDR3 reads CASRGGGQSIQYF. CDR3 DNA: TGTGCCAGCCGGGGGGGAGGGCAAAGCATTCAGTACTTC.